Listed below are T cell receptor beta chains from one sample, sequenced in a study of T cell responses to AZD1222 COVID-19 vaccine. Sequenced by immunoSEQ multiplex PCR; TCRdb stores in-frame clones only, minus some. Altogether about 140,000 clones are present, approximately 92% being singletons, with the ten largest covering 5%. The sample consisted of peripheral blood, taken on day 0 of AZD1222 vaccination. These TCRs come from an adult in good health. Both conserved end residues are part of each CDR3.

V gene,CDR3 protein
TRBV3-1/TRBV3-2,CASSQTGAATEAFF
TRBV7-2,CASSSGETQYF
TRBV28,CASSFVARNEQFF
TRBV4-1,CASSQGGTLPGNTIYF
TRBV7-9,CASSLGVGVGANEKLFF
TRBV20-1,CSASYTGLAGRYNEQFF
TRBV6-6,CASSYKGGMSYEQYF
TRBV19,CASSGTWDTGELFF
TRBV20-1,CSARVLPLQYF
TRBV2,CASSEEGYNSPLHF
TRBV25-1,CASTPSTGLEEQYF
TRBV10-3,CAISELLTGRSGNTIYF
TRBV11-2,CASSLGGNGYEQYF
TRBV21-1,CASSSRGGQNTEAFF
TRBV18,CASSPKRSTGLDTEAFF
TRBV10-3,CAISVEGYGYTF
TRBV28,CASSLAFSKTGGYQPQHF
TRBV6-5,CASSLHIRGFGELFF
TRBV10-2,CASSESLGSYNEQFF
TRBV11-3,CASSLGRLGTDTQYF
TRBV11-2,CASSVSTDTQYF
TRBV7-9,CASSLQSGNTEAFF
TRBV5-6,CASSRGQGTDTQYF
TRBV18,CASSPKDREGSPLHF
TRBV6-5,CASTEGGHSNQPQHF
TRBV29-1,CSVAPATEAFF
TRBV28,CASSSMDRGATEAFF
TRBV10-3,CAISADAGGAFF
TRBV29-1,CSVAGRVAERGYTF
TRBV5-1,CASSLMGGLQETQYF
TRBV6-5,CASSPGTGGDEQYF
TRBV7-2,CASSLGLVYEQFF
TRBV28,CASSTAGTSGRYEQFF
TRBV10-1,CASSDQGLEYNSPLHF
TRBV6-5,CASRRPRDRGEQYF
TRBV19,CASSSGWGNTIYF
TRBV7-2,CASSLLGLAGGPITDTQYF
TRBV7-2,CASSPGTSSTDTQYF
TRBV5-1,CASRLTAGMNTGELFF
TRBV10-3,CAIRTGTGSSGELFF
TRBV5-1,CASSLAGPPVNTEAFF
TRBV7-9,CASSLVNRGSRAEAFF
TRBV6-6,CASSYGAVNQPQHF
TRBV10-3,CAISEHKRGGSNEQFF
TRBV19,CASSLGRGHLLGEDTEAFF
TRBV2,CASYRGGTIYF
TRBV12-3/TRBV12-4,CASGGGGNTEAFF
TRBV2,CASSEEGNQPQHF
TRBV5-1,CASTLGTENTGELFF
TRBV14,CASSPRDIYRNEQFF
TRBV2,CASSEILATSGYQETQYF